This T cell receptor (beta chain) came from a study of molecular identifiers for immune sequencing clone quantification. This clonotype has a count of ten or more. Germline CDR1 is SGHDT and CDR2 is YYEEEE. The V and J ends lost 0 bases and 0 bases respectively, with 7 bases between them. The CDR3 totals 14 residues. TCRdb re-called the PCR reads through MiXCR, storing one row per CDR3 protein. The sample records roughly 86,000 distinct CDR3 sequences, 15% to 20% being singletons. Material: naive CD8+ T cells from blood, with Jurkat cell RNA spiked in. This sample's subset: FACS-sorted CD8+CD4-CCR7+CD45RA+ naive T cells. The clonotype comes from a human donor in good health. Some libraries in this study had Jurkat cell RNA spiked in. The rearrangement joins TRBV5-6 to TRBJ2-7; D unresolved. CDR3 amino acids: CASSLVESSYEQYF. The CDR3 DNA reads TGTGCCAGCAGCTTGGTCGAGAGCTCCTACGAGCAGTACTTC.